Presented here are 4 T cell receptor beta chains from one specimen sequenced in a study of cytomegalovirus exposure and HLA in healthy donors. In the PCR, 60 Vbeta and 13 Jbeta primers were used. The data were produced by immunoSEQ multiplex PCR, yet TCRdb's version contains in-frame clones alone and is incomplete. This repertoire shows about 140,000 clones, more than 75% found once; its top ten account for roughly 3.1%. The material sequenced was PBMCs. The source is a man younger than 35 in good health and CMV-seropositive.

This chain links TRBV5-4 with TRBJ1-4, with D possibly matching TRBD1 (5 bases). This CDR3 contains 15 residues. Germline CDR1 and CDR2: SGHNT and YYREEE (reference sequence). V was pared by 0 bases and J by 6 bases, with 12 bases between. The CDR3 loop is CASSLGQGLDEKLFF. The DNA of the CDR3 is TGTGCCAGCAGCTTGGGTCAGGGACTGGATGAAAAACTGTTTTTT.

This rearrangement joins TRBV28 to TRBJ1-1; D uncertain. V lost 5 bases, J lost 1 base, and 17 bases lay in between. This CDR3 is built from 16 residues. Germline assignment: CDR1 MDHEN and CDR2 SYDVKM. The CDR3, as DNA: TGTGCCAGCAGTCCTGACCCGTCGACATGGAACACTGAAGCTTTCTTT. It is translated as CASSPDPSTWNTEAFF.

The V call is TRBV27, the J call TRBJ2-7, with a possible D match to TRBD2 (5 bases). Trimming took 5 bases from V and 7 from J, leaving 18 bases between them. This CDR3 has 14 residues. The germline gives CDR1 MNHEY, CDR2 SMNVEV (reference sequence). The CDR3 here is CASSPTTVPGEQYF. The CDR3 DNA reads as TGTGCCAGCAGTCCGACGACTGTTCCGGGGGAGCAGTACTTC.

CDR3 sequence (DNA): TGCAGTGCCCTCCTAGCGGGCATTCAGTACTTC. The encoded protein is CSALLAGIQYF. This chain uses TRBV20-1 with TRBJ2-4; 8 bases match TRBD2. V was pared by 6 bases and J by 9 bases, with 4 bases of the junction left unmatched. Germline V CDR1 and CDR2: DFQATT, SNEGSKA (reference sequence). CDR3 length equals 11 residues.